A selection of T cell receptor beta chains follows, all from one sample in a study of blood T cell repertoires in COVID-19. Sequencing was performed with immunoSEQ multiplex PCR; in TCRdb, only in-frame clones are kept and a portion is missing. This sample carries about 110,000 clones, about 88% of them seen once, and the ten largest clones take approximately 3.5%. Specimen: peripheral blood. Receptors originate from a woman in her fifties or sixties with acute or convalescent COVID-19. Both conserved end residues are part of each CDR3. D genes are given only for firm matches. Not all rows give a size; the values are once, few, many and, for expanded clones, a class.

CASSQALSSYNEQFF	TGTGCCAGCAGCCAAGCCCTGAGCTCCTACAATGAGCAGTTCTTC	TRBJ2-1	NA	TRBV3-1/TRBV3-2	NA
CASSEEQGAGEKLFF	TGTGCCAGCAGTGAAGAACAGGGGGCTGGAGAAAAACTGTTTTTT	TRBJ1-4	NA	TRBV25-1	TRBD1
CASRELAGADTQYF	TGCGCCAGCCGGGAGCTAGCGGGAGCAGATACGCAGTATTTT	TRBJ2-3	few	TRBV5-1	TRBD2
CATSRDSYEQYF	TGTGCCACCAGCCGGGACTCCTACGAGCAGTACTTC	TRBJ2-7	NA	TRBV24-1	NA
CASRDTEAFF	TGTGCCTCCAGGGACACTGAAGCTTTCTTT	TRBJ1-1	NA	TRBV10-3	NA
CASRVRGYNEQFF	TGTGCCAGCCGCGTACGGGGGTACAATGAGCAGTTCTTC	TRBJ2-1	NA	TRBV6-6	NA
CASSLAHTAGVNTGELFF	TGTGCCAGCAGCTTAGCCCACACAGCGGGAGTGAACACCGGGGAGCTGTTTTTT	TRBJ2-2	NA	TRBV7-9	TRBD2
CASSSFSGGSSTDTQYF	TGCGCCAGCAGTAGTTTTAGCGGGGGATCTAGCACAGATACGCAGTATTTT	TRBJ2-3	NA	TRBV5-1	TRBD2
CASSRDRGMDGYTF	TGCGCCAGCAGCCGGGACAGGGGGATGGATGGCTACACCTTC	TRBJ1-2	NA	TRBV5-1	TRBD1
CASSLDPESSYNSPLHF	TGTGCCAGCAGCTTGGATCCAGAAAGCTCCTATAATTCACCCCTCCACTTT	TRBJ1-6	NA	TRBV5-8	NA
CASSERHRQIEKLFF	TGTGCCAGCAGTGAACGTCATCGACAGATTGAAAAACTGTTTTTT	TRBJ1-4	NA	TRBV25-1	NA
CASSLDGTENCYTF	TGCGCCAGCAGCTTGGACGGGACAGAGAATTGCTACACCTTC	TRBJ1-2	NA	TRBV5-1	TRBD1
CASASGSRDSYNEQFF	TGCGCCAGCGCTAGCGGGAGTAGGGACTCCTACAATGAGCAGTTCTTC	TRBJ2-1	many	TRBV5-1	TRBD2
CAWSVWLAREQYF	TGTGCCTGGAGTGTATGGCTAGCACGCGAGCAGTACTTC	TRBJ2-7	NA	TRBV30	NA
CASRPRTGWDLEKLFF	TGTGCCAGCAGACCTCGGACAGGGTGGGATCTCGAAAAACTGTTTTTT	TRBJ1-4	NA	TRBV28	TRBD1
CASSRGGANTGELFF	TGTGCCAGCAGCCGGGGCGGGGCTAACACCGGGGAGCTGTTTTTT	TRBJ2-2	NA	TRBV13	NA
CAWGEQGYGYTF	TGTGCCTGGGGAGAGCAGGGCTATGGCTACACCTTC	TRBJ1-2	NA	TRBV30	NA
CASSSGAPSHEQYF	TGTGCCAGCAGTTCAGGGGCTCCGTCCCACGAGCAGTACTTC	TRBJ2-7	once	TRBV28	NA
CASSLELVTYNEQFF	TGTGCCAGCAGCTTAGAACTAGTTACCTACAATGAGCAGTTCTTC	TRBJ2-1	NA	TRBV7-2	NA
CASSFATGGLTDTQYF	TGTGCCAGCAGCTTCGCTACGGGAGGGTTGACAGATACGCAGTATTTT	TRBJ2-3	NA	TRBV11-2	TRBD2
CASSFGQGNDGYTF	TGTGCCAGCAGCTTTGGACAGGGAAACGATGGCTACACCTTC	TRBJ1-2	NA	TRBV5-4	TRBD1
CASSLGLAGGGETQYF	TGTGCCAGCAGCTTAGGACTAGCGGGAGGAGGGGAGACCCAGTACTTC	TRBJ2-5	NA	TRBV7-8	TRBD2
CASSFDNSAYEQYF	TGTGCCAGCAGCTTTGACAATTCCGCCTACGAGCAGTACTTC	TRBJ2-7	once	TRBV7-2	NA
CASSLKQGAVLGYTF	TGTGCCAGCAGTTTAAAACAGGGGGCTGTGCTTGGCTACACCTTC	TRBJ1-2	NA	TRBV27	TRBD1
CASSWVAGALGNEQFF	TGTGCCAGCAGTTGGGTAGCGGGAGCCCTAGGGAATGAGCAGTTCTTC	TRBJ2-1	few	TRBV27	TRBD2
CASDRGHSGELFF	TGTGCCAGTGACAGGGGGCACTCCGGGGAGCTGTTTTTT	TRBJ2-2	NA	TRBV3-1/TRBV3-2	TRBD1
CASSIAGGKDGYTF	TGTGCCAGTAGTATCGCAGGGGGGAAGGATGGCTACACCTTC	TRBJ1-2	NA	TRBV19	TRBD1
CASRPGEGNQPQHF	TGTGCCAGTAGGCCGGGGGAGGGCAATCAGCCCCAGCATTTT	TRBJ1-5	NA	TRBV19	NA
CASRRGQPQETQYF	TGCGCCAGCAGGCGGGGACAGCCCCAAGAGACCCAGTACTTC	TRBJ2-5	NA	TRBV5-1	NA
CASRGQGNQPQHF	TGTGCCAGCAGGGGACAGGGAAATCAGCCCCAGCATTTT	TRBJ1-5	NA	TRBV12-3/TRBV12-4	TRBD1
CASSQKGAYEQYF	TGTGCCAGCAGCCAAAAGGGGGCCTACGAGCAGTACTTC	TRBJ2-7	NA	TRBV3-1/TRBV3-2	NA
CASSLEGTSGNTDTQYF	TGCGCCAGCAGCTTGGAAGGGACTAGCGGGAATACAGATACGCAGTATTTT	TRBJ2-3	once	TRBV5-1	TRBD2
CASISNRGRNGNTIYF	TGTGCCAGCATCTCTAACAGGGGGCGAAATGGAAACACCATATATTTT	TRBJ1-3	once	TRBV28	TRBD1
CASRGQLRSYEQYF	TGTGCCAGCAGGGGACAGTTACGGTCCTACGAGCAGTACTTC	TRBJ2-7	NA	TRBV2	TRBD1
CASDRQRTDTQYF	TGTGCCAGCGACAGACAGAGAACAGATACGCAGTATTTT	TRBJ2-3	once	TRBV6-5	NA
CASSKWRVPGELFF	TGTGCCAGCAGCAAGTGGCGGGTCCCCGGGGAGCTGTTTTTT	TRBJ2-2	once	TRBV21-1	NA
CASSAQGAGEQYF	TGTGCCAGTAGTGCACAGGGGGCTGGCGAGCAGTACTTC	TRBJ2-7	NA	TRBV19	TRBD1
CASSIGGYREKLFF	TGTGCCAGTAGTATAGGAGGGTATCGGGAAAAACTGTTTTTT	TRBJ1-4	NA	TRBV19	NA
CSSGTGDGNTIYF	TGCAGCTCTGGGACAGGGGACGGAAACACCATATATTTT	TRBJ1-3	NA	TRBV29-1	TRBD1
CASSLEVSANTGELFF	TGTGCCAGCAGCTTAGAAGTTAGCGCGAACACCGGGGAGCTGTTTTTT	TRBJ2-2	few	TRBV7-8	NA
CASSEEGLRNTEAFF	TGTGCCAGCAGTGAAGAAGGACTGAGGAACACTGAAGCTTTCTTT	TRBJ1-1	NA	TRBV6-1	NA